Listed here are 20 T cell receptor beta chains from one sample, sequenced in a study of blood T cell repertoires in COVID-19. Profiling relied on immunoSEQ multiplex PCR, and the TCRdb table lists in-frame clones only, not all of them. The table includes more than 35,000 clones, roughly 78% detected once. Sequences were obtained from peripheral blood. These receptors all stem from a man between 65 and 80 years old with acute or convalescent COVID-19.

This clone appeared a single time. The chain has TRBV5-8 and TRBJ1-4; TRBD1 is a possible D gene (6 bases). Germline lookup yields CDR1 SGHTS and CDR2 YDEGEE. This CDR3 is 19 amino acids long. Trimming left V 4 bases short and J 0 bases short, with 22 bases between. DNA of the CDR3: TGTGCCAGCAGCGAGCCCGGGACACCCTCCTTTGCAACTAATGAAAAACTGTTTTTT. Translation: CASSEPGTPSFATNEKLFF.

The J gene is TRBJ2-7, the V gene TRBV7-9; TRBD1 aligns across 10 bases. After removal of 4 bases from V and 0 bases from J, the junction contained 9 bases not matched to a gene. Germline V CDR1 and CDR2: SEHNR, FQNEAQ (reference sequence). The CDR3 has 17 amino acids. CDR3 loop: CASSWPATGGASYEQYF. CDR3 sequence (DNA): TGTGCCAGCAGCTGGCCGGCGACAGGGGGCGCCTCCTACGAGCAGTACTTC.

The CDR3 sequence is CAISPSAGELFF. Here the CDR3 DNA reads TGTGCCATCAGCCCGAGTGCCGGGGAGCTGTTTTTT. The chain couples TRBV10-3 to TRBJ2-2; D is ambiguous. Germline CDR1 ENHRY, CDR2 SYGVKD. The length of the CDR3 is 12 residues. V was pared by 6 bases and J by 6 bases, with 8 bases between.

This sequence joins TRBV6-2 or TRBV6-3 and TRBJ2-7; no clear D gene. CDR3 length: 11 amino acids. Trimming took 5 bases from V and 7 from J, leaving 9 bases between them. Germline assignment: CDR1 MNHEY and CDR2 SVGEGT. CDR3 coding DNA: TGTGCCAGCAGTCGACAAGCTGAGCAGTACTTC. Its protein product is CASSRQAEQYF.

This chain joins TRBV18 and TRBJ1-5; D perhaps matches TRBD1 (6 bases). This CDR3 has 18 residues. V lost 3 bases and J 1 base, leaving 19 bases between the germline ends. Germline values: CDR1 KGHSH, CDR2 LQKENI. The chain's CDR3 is CASSPRDLGARSNQPQHF. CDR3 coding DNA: TGTGCCAGCTCACCGAGGGACCTGGGGGCCAGGAGCAATCAGCCCCAGCATTTT.

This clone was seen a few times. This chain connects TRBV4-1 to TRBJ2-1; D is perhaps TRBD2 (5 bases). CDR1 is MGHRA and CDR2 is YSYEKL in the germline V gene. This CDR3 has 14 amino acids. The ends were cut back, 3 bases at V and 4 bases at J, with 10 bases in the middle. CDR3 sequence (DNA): TGCGCCAGCAGCCAGGATCTAGCTTACAATGAGCAGTTCTTC. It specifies CASSQDLAYNEQFF.

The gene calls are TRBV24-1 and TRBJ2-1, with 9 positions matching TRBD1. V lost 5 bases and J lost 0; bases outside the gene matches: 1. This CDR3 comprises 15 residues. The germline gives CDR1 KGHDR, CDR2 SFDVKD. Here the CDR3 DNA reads TGTGCCACCAGTGGACAGGGGGTCTCCTACAATGAGCAGTTCTTC. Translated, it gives CATSGQGVSYNEQFF.

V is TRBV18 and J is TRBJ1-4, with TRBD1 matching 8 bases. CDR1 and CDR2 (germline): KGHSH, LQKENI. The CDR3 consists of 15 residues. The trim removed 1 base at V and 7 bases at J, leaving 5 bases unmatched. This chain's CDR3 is CASSPLGQGSEKLFF. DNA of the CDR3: TGTGCCAGCTCACCACTTGGACAGGGAAGTGAAAAACTGTTTTTT. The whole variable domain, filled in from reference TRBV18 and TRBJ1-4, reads NAGVMQNPRHLVRRRGQEARLRCSPMKGHSHVYWYRQLPEEGLKFMVYLQKENIIDESGMPKERFSAEFPKEGPSILRIQQVVRGDSAAYFCASSPLGQGSEKLFFGSGTQLSVL.

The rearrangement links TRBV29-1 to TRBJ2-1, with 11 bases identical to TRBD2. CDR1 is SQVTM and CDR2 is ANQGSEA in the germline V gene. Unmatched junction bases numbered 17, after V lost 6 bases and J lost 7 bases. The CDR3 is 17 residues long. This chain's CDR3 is CSVYSPFGVAGGNEQFF. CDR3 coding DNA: TGCAGCGTATACTCCCCTTTCGGGGTAGCGGGAGGGAATGAGCAGTTCTTC.

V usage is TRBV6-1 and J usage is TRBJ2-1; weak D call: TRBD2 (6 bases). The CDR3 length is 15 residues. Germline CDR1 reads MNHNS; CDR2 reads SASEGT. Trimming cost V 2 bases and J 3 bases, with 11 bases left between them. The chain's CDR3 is CASSEPAGSYNEQFF. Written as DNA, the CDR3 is TGTGCCAGCAGTGAACCGGCGGGAAGCTACAATGAGCAGTTCTTC.

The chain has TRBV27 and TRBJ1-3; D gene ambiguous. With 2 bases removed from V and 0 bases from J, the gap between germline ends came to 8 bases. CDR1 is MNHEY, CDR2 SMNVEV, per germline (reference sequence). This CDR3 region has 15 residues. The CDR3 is CASSLGLSSGNTIYF. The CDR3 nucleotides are TGTGCCAGCAGTTTAGGGCTGAGCTCTGGAAACACCATATATTTT.

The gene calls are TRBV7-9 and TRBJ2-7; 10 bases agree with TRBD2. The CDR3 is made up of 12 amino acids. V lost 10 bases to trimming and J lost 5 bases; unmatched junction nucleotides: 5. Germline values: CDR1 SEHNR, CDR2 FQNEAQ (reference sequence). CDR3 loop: CATQREGDEQYF. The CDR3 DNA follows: TGTGCCACGCAGCGGGAGGGGGACGAGCAGTACTTC.

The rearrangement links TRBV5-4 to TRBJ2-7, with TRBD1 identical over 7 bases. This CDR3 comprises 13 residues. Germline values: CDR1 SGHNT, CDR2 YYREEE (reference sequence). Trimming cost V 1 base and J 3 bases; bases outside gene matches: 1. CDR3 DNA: TGTGCCAGCAGCTTGCGGGACAGCTACGAGCAGTACTTC. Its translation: CASSLRDSYEQYF. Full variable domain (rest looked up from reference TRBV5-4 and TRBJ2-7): ETGVTQSPTHLIKTRGQQVTLRCSSQSGHNTVSWYQQALGQGPQFIFQYYREEENGRGNFPPRFSGLQFPNYSSELNVNALELDDSALYLCASSLRDSYEQYFGPGTRLTVT.

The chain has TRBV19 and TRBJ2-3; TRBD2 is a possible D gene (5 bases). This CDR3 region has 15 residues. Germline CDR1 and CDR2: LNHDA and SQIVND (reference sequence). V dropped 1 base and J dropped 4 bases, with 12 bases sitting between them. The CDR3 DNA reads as TGTGCCAGTAGTATAGTTTCATCGCGGGCAGATACGCAGTATTTT. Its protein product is CASSIVSSRADTQYF.

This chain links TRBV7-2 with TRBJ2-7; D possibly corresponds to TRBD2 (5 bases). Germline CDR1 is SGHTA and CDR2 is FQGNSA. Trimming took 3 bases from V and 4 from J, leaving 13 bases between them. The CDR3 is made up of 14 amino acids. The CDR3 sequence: CASSFETTTYEQYF. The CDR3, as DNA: TGTGCCAGCAGCTTCGAGACTACCACATACGAGCAGTACTTC. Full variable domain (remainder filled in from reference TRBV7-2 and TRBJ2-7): GAGVSQSPSNKVTEKGKDVELRCDPISGHTALYWYRQSLGQGLEFLIYFQGNSAPDKSGLPSDRFSAERTGGSVSTLTIQRTQQEDSAVYLCASSFETTTYEQYFGPGTRLTVT.

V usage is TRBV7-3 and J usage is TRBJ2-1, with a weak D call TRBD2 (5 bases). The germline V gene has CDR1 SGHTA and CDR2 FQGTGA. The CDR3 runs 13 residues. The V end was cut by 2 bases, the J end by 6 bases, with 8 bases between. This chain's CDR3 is CASSLWESNEQFF. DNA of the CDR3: TGTGCCAGCAGCTTATGGGAGAGCAATGAGCAGTTCTTC.

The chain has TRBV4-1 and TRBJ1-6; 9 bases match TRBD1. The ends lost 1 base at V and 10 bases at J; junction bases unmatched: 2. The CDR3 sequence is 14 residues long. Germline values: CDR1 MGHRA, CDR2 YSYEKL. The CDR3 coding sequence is TGCGCCAGCAGCCAAGGGACAGGGGCCTCACCCCTCCACTTT. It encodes CASSQGTGASPLHF.

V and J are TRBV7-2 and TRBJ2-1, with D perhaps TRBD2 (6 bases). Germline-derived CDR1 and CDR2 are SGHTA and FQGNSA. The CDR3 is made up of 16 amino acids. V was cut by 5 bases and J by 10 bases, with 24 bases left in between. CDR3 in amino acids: CASSPRDSFPLQEQFF. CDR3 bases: TGTGCCAGCAGCCCTCGGGACTCTTTCCCCTTGCAGGAGCAGTTCTTC.

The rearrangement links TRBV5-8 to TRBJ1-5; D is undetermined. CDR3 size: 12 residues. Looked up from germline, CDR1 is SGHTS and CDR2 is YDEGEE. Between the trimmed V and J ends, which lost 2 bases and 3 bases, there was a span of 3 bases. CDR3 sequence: CASSFHNQPQHF. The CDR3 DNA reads TGTGCCAGCAGCTTCCACAATCAGCCCCAGCATTTT. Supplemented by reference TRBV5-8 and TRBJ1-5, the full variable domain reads EAGVTQSPTHLIKTRGQQATLRCSPISGHTSVYWYQQALGLGLQFLLWYDEGEERNRGNFPPRFSGRQFPNYSSELNVNALELEDSALYLCASSFHNQPQHFGDGTRLSIL.

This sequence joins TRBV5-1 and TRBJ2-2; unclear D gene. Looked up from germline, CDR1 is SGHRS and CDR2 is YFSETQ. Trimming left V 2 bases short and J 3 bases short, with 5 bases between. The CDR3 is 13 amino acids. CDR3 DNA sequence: TGCGCCAGCAGCTTCCTTTACACCGGGGAGCTGTTTTTT. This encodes CASSFLYTGELFF.